This T cell receptor beta chain was sequenced in a study of identical twins. Findings and caveats of the study: Beta out-of-frame sequences displayed a weaker excess of sharing between twins. Those out-of-frame alpha sequences shared by twins showed an excess of low generation probability. Fewer insertions characterized abundant cord blood beta clonotypes, whereas memory repertoires showed none.

The CDR3 consists of 14 residues. The germline gives CDR1 LGHDT, CDR2 YNNKEL (reference sequence). V gave up 2 bases and J gave up 7 bases; unmatched junction bases: 7. This clonotype was detected only a few times. Its target is not known. cDNA molecules carried unique molecular identifiers, and template switching added a universal primer site. TCRdb re-analysed the 5' RACE reads in MiXCR, keeping a single row per CDR3 protein. The data show more than 200,000 distinct CDR3 sequences, about an eighth seen once. The chain combines TRBV3-1 with TRBJ2-7; 8 bases line up with TRBD2. This TCR was recovered from a woman between 18 and 29 years old in good health. Source material: memory (CD45RO+) T cells sorted from blood. As DNA, the CDR3 is TGTGCCAGCAGCCAACGGGAGGGCCGAGGGGAGCAGTACTTC. Residues: CASSQREGRGEQYF.